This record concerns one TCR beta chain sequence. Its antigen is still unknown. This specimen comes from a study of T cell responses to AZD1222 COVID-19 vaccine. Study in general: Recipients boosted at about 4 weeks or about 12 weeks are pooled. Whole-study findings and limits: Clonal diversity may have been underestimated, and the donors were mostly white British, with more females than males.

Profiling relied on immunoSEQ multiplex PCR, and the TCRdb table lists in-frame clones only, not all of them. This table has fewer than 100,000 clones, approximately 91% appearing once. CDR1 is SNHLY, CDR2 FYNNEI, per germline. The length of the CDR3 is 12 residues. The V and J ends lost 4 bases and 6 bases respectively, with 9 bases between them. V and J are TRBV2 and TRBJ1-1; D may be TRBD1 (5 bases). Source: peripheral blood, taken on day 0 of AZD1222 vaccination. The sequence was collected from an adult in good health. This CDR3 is CASSVRVAEAFF. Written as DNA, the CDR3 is TGTGCCAGCAGTGTCAGGGTAGCTGAAGCTTTCTTT.